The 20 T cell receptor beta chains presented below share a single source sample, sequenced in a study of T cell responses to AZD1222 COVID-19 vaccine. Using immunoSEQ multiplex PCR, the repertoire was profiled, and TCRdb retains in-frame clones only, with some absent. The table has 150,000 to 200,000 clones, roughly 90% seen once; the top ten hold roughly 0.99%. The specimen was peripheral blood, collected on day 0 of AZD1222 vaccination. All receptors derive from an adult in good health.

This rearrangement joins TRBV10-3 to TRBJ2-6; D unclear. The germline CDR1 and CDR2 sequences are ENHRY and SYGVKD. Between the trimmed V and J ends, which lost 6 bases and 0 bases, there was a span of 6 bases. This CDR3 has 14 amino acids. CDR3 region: CAIRTGSGANVLTF. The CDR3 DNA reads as TGTGCCATCAGGACGGGCTCTGGGGCCAACGTCCTGACTTTC.

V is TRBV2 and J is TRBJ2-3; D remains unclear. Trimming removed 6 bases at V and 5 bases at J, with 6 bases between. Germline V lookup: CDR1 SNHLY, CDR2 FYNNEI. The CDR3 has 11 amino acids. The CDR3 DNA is TGTGCCAGCAGAGTGTTAGATACGCAGTATTTT. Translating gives CASRVLDTQYF.

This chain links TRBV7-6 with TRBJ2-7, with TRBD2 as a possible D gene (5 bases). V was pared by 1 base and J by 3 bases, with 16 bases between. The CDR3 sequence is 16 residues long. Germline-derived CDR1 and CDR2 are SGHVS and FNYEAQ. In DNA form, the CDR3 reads TGTGCCAGCAGCTTAGGCACTAGAGCAGCCGACTACGAGCAGTACTTC. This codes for CASSLGTRAADYEQYF. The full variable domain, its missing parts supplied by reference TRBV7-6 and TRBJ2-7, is GAGVSQSPRYKVTKRGQDVALRCDPISGHVSLYWYRQALGQGPEFLTYFNYEAQQDKSGLPNDRFSAERPEGSISTLTIQRTEQRDSAMYRCASSLGTRAADYEQYFGPGTRLTVT.

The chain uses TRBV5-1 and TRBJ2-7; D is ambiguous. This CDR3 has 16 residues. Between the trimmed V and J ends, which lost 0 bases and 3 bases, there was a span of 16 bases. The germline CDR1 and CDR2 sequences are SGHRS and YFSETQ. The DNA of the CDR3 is TGCGCCAGCAGCTTGGTTTCACAGCCACCGTACTACGAGCAGTACTTC. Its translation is CASSLVSQPPYYEQYF.

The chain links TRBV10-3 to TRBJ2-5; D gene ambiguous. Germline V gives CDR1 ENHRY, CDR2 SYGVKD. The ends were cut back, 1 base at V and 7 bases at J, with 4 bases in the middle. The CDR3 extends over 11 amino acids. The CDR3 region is CAISELGTQYF. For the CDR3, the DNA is TGTGCCATCAGTGAGTTGGGGACCCAGTACTTC.

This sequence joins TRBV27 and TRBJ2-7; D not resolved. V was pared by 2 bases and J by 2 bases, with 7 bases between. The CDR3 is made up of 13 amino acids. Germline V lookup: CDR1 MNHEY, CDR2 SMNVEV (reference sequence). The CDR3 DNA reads TGTGCCAGCAGTTTACAGGAAACCTACGAGCAGTACTTC. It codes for CASSLQETYEQYF.

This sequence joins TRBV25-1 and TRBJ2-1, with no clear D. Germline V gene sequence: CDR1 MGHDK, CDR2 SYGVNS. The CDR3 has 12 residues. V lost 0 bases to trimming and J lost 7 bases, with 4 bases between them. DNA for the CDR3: TGTGCCAGCAGTGAATACCAAAATGAGCAGTTCTTC. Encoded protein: CASSEYQNEQFF. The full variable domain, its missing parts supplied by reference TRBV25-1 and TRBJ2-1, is EADIYQTPRYLVIGTGKKITLECSQTMGHDKMYWYQQDPGMELHLIHYSYGVNSTEKGDLSSESTVSRIRTEHFPLTLESARPSHTSQYLCASSEYQNEQFFGPGTRLTVL.

As DNA, the CDR3 is TGTGCTAGTGGCCCGGATGACCGGACCACCGGGGAGCTGTTTTTT. Protein product: CASGPDDRTTGELFF. This chain links TRBV12-5 with TRBJ2-2; D gene unclear. The germline V gene encodes CDR1 LGHNT and CDR2 FRNRAP. The CDR3 totals 15 residues. Trimming removed 6 bases at V and 4 bases at J, with 15 bases between.

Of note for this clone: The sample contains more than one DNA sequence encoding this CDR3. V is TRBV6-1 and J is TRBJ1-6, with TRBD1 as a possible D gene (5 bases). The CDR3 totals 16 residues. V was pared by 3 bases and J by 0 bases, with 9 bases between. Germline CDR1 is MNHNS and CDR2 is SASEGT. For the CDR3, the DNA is TGTGCCAGCAGTGAGGGGGGGAGCTCCTATAATTCACCCCTCCACTTT. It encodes CASSEGGSSYNSPLHF.

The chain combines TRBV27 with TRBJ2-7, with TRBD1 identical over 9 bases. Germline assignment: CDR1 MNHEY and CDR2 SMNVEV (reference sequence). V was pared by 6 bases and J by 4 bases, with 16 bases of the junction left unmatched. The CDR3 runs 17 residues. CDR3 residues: CASRHTGTGYRGYEQYF. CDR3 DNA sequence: TGTGCCAGCAGACACACCGGGACAGGGTACCGCGGGTACGAGCAGTACTTC.

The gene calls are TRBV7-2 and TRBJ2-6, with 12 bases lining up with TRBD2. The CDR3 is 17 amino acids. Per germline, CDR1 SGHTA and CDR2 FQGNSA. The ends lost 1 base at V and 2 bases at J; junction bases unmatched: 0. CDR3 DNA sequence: TGTGCCAGCAGCTTAGGACTAGCGGGGGCTGGGGCCAACGTCCTGACTTTC. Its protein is CASSLGLAGAGANVLTF. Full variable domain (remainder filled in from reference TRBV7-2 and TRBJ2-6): GAGVSQSPSNKVTEKGKDVELRCDPISGHTALYWYRQSLGQGLEFLIYFQGNSAPDKSGLPSDRFSAERTGGSVSTLTIQRTQQEDSAVYLCASSLGLAGAGANVLTFGAGSRLTVL.

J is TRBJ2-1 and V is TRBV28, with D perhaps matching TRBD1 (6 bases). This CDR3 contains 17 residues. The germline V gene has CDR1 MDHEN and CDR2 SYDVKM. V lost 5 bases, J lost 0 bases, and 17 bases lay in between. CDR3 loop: CASSPPGQSSSYNEQFF. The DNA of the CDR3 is TGTGCCAGCAGTCCACCGGGACAATCGAGCTCCTACAATGAGCAGTTCTTC.

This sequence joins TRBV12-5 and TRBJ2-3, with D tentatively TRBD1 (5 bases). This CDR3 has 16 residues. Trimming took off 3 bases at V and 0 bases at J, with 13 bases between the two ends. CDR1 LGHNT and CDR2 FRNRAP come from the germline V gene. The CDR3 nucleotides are TGTGCTAGTGGTTTCCGCAGGGAATCTAGCACAGATACGCAGTATTTT. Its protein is CASGFRRESSTDTQYF.

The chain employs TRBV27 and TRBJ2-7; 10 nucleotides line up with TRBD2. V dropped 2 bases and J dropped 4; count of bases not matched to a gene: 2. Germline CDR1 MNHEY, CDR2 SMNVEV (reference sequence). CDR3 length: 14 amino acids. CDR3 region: CASSLTSGMYEQYF. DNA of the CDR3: TGTGCCAGCAGTTTAACTAGCGGGATGTACGAGCAGTACTTC.

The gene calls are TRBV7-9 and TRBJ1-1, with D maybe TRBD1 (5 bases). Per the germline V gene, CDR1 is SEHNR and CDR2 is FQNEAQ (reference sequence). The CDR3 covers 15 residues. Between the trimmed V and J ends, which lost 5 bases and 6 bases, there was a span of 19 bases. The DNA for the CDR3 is TGTGCCAGCAGCAACTCTGGCGGGGGAGTCGCTGAAGCTTTCTTT. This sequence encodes CASSNSGGGVAEAFF. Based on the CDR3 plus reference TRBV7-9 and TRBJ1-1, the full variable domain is DTGVSQNPRHKITKRGQNVTFRCDPISEHNRLYWYRQTLGQGPEFLTYFQNEAQLEKSRLLSDRFSAERPKGSFSTLEIQRTEQGDSAMYLCASSNSGGGVAEAFFGQGTRLTVV.

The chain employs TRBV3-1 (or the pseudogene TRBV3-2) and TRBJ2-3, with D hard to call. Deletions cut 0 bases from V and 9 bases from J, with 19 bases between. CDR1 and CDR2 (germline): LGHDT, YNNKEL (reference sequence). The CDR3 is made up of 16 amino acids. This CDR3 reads CASSQDNPFLSSTQYF. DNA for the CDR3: TGTGCCAGCAGCCAAGATAATCCCTTTTTAAGCTCCACGCAGTATTTT.

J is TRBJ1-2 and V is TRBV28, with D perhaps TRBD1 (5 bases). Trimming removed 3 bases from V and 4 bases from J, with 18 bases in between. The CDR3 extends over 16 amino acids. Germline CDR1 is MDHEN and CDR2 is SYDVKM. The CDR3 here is CASSFGQGLYPYGYTF. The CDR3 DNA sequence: TGTGCCAGCAGTTTTGGGCAGGGCCTCTACCCCTATGGCTACACCTTC.

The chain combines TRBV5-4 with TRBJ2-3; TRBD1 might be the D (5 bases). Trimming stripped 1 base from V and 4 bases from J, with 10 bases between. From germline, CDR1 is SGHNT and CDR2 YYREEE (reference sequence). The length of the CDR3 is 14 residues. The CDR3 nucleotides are TGTGCCAGCAGCTTGACGCAGGGCGCAGATACGCAGTATTTT. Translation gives CASSLTQGADTQYF.

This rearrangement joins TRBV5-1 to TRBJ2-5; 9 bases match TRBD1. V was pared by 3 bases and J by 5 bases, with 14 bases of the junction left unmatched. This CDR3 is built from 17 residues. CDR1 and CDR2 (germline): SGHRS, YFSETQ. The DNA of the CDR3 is TGCGCCAGCAGCTATACAGAGGGACAGGGAGCGGAGGAGACCCAGTACTTC. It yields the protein CASSYTEGQGAEETQYF.

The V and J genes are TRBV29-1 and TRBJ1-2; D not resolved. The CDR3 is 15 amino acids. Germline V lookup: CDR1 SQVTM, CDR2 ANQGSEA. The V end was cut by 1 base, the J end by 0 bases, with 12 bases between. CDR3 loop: CSVEGTPTPNYGYTF. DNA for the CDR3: TGCAGCGTTGAAGGGACGCCCACCCCTAACTATGGCTACACCTTC.